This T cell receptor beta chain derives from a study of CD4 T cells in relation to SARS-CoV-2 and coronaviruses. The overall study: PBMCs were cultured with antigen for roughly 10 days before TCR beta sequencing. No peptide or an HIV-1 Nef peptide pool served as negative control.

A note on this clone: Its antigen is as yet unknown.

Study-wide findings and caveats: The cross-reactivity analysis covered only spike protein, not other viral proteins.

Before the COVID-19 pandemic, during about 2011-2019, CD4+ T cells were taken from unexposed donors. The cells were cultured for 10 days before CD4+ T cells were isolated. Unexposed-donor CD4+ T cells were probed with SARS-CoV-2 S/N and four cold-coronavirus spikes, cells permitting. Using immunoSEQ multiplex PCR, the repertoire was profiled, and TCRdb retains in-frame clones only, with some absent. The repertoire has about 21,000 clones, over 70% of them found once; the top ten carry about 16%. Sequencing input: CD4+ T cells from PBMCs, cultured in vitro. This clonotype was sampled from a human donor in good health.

CDR3 in amino acids: CASSHGGSSTGELFF. DNA of the CDR3: TGTGCCAGCAGCCACGGTGGGAGTTCCACCGGGGAGCTGTTTTTT. The V call is TRBV11-1, the J call TRBJ2-2, with D maybe TRBD2 (5 bases). The germline gives CDR1 SGHAT, CDR2 FQDESV (reference sequence). Trimming pared 5 bases from V and 4 bases from J, leaving 14 bases between. The CDR3 is 15 amino acids. Full variable domain (rest looked up from reference TRBV11-1 and TRBJ2-2): EAEVAQSPRYKITEKSQAVAFWCDPISGHATLYWYRQILGQGPELLVQFQDESVVDDSQLPKDRFSAERLKGVDSTLKIQPAELGDSAMYLCASSHGGSSTGELFFGEGSRLTVL.